Listed below are T cell receptor beta chains from one sample, sequenced in a study of graft-versus-host responses after intestinal transplantation. Generated by immunoSEQ multiplex PCR, the TCRdb table keeps only in-frame clones and is missing some. The sample shows about 85,000 clones, about four fifths of them seen only once. These receptors' antigens are unknown. Specimen: unstimulated CD4+ T cells sorted from spleen or lymph node cells, collected before intestinal transplant. The receptors were gathered from a human donor who received an intestinal transplant. Each CDR3 is given without its conserved first and last residue. Clone size is stated in some rows and not others, as once, few, many or a class when expanded.

V: TRBV5-6; J: TRBJ2-5; size: .; CDR3: ASSLVAGGRETQY
V: TRBV7-2; J: TRBJ2-2; size: few; CDR3: ASSLETGTGELF
V: TRBV19; J: TRBJ1-5; size: once; CDR3: ASSVRQDKADQPQH
V: TRBV18; J: TRBJ1-5; size: .; CDR3: ASSSGIKDQPQH
V: TRBV10-3; J: TRBJ1-6; size: few; CDR3: ATTNRDVNSPLH
V: TRBV28; J: TRBJ2-2; size: .; CDR3: ASSLYGRELF
V: TRBV5-1; J: TRBJ2-5; size: .; CDR3: ASSTGLRIQETQY
V: TRBV28; J: TRBJ2-7; size: .; CDR3: ASSPDTTYEQY
V: TRBV2; J: TRBJ1-5; size: .; CDR3: ASSRGRINQPQH
V: TRBV9; J: TRBJ2-2; size: .; CDR3: ASSVASRLGTGELF
V: TRBV7-3; J: TRBJ2-5; size: .; CDR3: ASSRTGRETQY
V: TRBV28; J: TRBJ2-4; size: .; CDR3: ASSPGLAGMKNIQY
V: TRBV4-1; J: TRBJ2-5; size: .; CDR3: ASSLVTGETQY
V: TRBV2; J: TRBJ2-7; size: .; CDR3: ASSLQGGHSYEQY
V: TRBV4-1; J: TRBJ1-2; size: few; CDR3: ASSQQIPGRRGDYGYT
V: TRBV5-1; J: TRBJ2-2; size: .; CDR3: ASSLASQTGELF
V: TRBV6-1; J: TRBJ1-5; size: .; CDR3: ASSEAREGGRPQH
V: TRBV9; J: TRBJ2-1; size: .; CDR3: ASSVEKAGANEQF
V: TRBV7-6; J: TRBJ2-1; size: .; CDR3: ASSQDWGGDNEQF
V: TRBV19; J: TRBJ2-2; size: .; CDR3: ACSMGRQGGFWRSTGELF
V: TRBV11-3; J: TRBJ2-7; size: once; CDR3: ASSLGGGEQY
V: TRBV7-7; J: TRBJ2-3; size: once; CDR3: ASSLEADTQY
V: TRBV6-5; J: TRBJ1-3; size: .; CDR3: ASRRQGAPGNTIY
V: TRBV11-2; J: TRBJ2-2; size: .; CDR3: ASSLGPGQANTGELF
V: TRBV5-4; J: TRBJ1-1; size: .; CDR3: ASSSPTGGNTEAF
V: TRBV6-1; J: TRBJ2-1; size: .; CDR3: ASTSGLAGYNEQF
V: TRBV30; J: TRBJ1-6; size: few; CDR3: AWSPTTGENSPLH
V: TRBV5-1; J: TRBJ2-7; size: .; CDR3: ASSAGSSYEQY
V: TRBV5-1; J: TRBJ2-1; size: .; CDR3: ASSLGQGDEQF
V: TRBV5-4; J: TRBJ1-4; size: .; CDR3: ASSHQGAGEKLF
V: TRBV28; J: TRBJ2-1; size: .; CDR3: ASRPSFWILAGRESYNEQF
V: TRBV2; J: TRBJ1-5; size: .; CDR3: ASSGRQADNQPQH
V: TRBV4-1; J: TRBJ2-1; size: .; CDR3: ASSRGLNSYNEQF
V: TRBV10-3; J: TRBJ2-7; size: .; CDR3: AISAGPPGGEQY
V: TRBV29-1; J: TRBJ2-7; size: .; CDR3: SVEEFTRSSYEQY
V: TRBV25-1; J: TRBJ1-2; size: .; CDR3: ASSEGGTGGAAYGYT